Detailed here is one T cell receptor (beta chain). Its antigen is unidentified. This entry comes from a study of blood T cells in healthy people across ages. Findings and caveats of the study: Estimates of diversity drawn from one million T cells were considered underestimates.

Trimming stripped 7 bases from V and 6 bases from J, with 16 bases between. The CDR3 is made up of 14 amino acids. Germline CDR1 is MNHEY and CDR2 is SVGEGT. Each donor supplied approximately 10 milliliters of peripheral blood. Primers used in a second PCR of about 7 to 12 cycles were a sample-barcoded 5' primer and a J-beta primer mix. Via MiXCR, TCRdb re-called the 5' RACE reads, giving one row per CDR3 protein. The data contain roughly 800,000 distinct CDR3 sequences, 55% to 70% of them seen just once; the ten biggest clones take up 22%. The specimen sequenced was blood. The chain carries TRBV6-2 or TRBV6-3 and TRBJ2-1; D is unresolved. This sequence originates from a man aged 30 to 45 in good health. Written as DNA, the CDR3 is TGTGCCAGCACCCCGGTAGCACCAACCAATGAGCAGTTCTTC. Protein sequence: CASTPVAPTNEQFF.